Listed here are 25 T cell receptor beta chains from one sample, sequenced in a study of CD8 T cells in ankylosing spondylitis. TCRdb independently ran MiXCR on the 5' RACE reads; one entry per CDR3 protein. The sample yields around 140,000 distinct CDR3 sequences, around 10% seen once. The sequencing sample was made of blood, either unsorted or a sorted T cell fraction (not recorded which). The source of these receptors is a female donor with ankylosing spondylitis or in good health (not recorded which).

The chain uses TRBV12-1 and TRBJ1-2. TRBV12-1 is listed as a pseudogene. The CDR3 contains 15 residues. CDR3 loop: CASSDPREEPGGYTF. DNA of the CDR3: TGTGCCAGCAGCGACCCGAGGGAGGAACCGGGGGGCTACACCTTC.

The sample holds a few counts of this clonotype. The V and J genes are TRBV24-1 and TRBJ2-5; D is possibly TRBD1 (6 bases). Germline V gene lookup returns CDR1 KGHDR and CDR2 SFDVKD. The CDR3 runs to 16 residues. The germline V and J ends were trimmed by 2 bases and 5 bases, with 17 bases remaining between them. In DNA form, the CDR3 reads TGTGCCACCAGTGATTCCTACAGCCTTCAGGGGGAGACCCAGTACTTC. It encodes CATSDSYSLQGETQYF.

This clonotype has a count of ten or more. The chain is built from TRBV24-1 and TRBJ2-3; 8 bases line up with TRBD2. The CDR3 contains 17 residues. From germline, CDR1 is KGHDR and CDR2 SFDVKD. Trimming took 0 bases from V and 5 from J; bases not matched to a gene: 9. CDR3 region: CATSDLGLAPPVDTQYF. The DNA for the CDR3 is TGTGCCACCAGTGATTTGGGACTAGCTCCCCCCGTAGATACGCAGTATTTT.

For this clonotype: An end of the junction differs from the germline gene, which may be a read error. This chain connects TRBV28 to TRBJ2-5; no firm D call. Germline CDR1 reads MDHEN; CDR2 reads SYDVKM. The CDR3 loop spans 14 amino acids. Here the CDR3 reads CASSAHRGFKTRYF. CDR3 DNA: TGTGCCAGCAGTGCCCATAGAGGATTTAAGACCCGGTACTTC.

This clonotype showed up many times. The V and J genes are TRBV5-1 and TRBJ2-5, with 13 bases aligning to TRBD2. The CDR3 has 16 amino acids. The germline gives CDR1 SGHRS, CDR2 YFSETQ. The V gene end was trimmed by 0 bases and the J gene end by 5 bases; junction bases not matched to a gene: 4. The CDR3 here is CASSLGTSGSSETQYF. In nucleotides, the CDR3 is TGCGCCAGCAGCTTGGGGACTAGCGGGAGTTCGGAGACCCAGTACTTC.

The chain couples TRBV20-1 to TRBJ2-7; TRBD1 aligns across 7 bases. Unmatched junction bases numbered 9, after V lost 6 bases and J lost 4 bases. CDR1 is DFQATT and CDR2 is SNEGSKA in the germline V gene (reference sequence). The CDR3 is 13 residues long. The CDR3 coding sequence is TGCAGTGCGAAGGGGACAGAGGTTTACGAGCAGTACTTC. Amino acids: CSAKGTEVYEQYF.

There are many counts of this clonotype. The chain has TRBV12-3 or TRBV12-4 and TRBJ1-3; unclear D gene. The CDR3 totals 11 residues. The V gene lost 2 bases and the J gene lost 6 bases, with 2 bases spanning the gap. CDR3 loop: CASSLPNTIYF. CDR3 coding DNA: TGTGCCAGCAGTTTACCAAACACCATATATTTT.

V gene TRBV20-1 combines with J gene TRBJ2-1, with D hard to call. Deletions cut 0 bases from V and 4 bases from J, with 13 bases between. Germline V gene data show CDR1 as DFQATT and CDR2 as SNEGSKA (reference sequence). This CDR3 is 15 amino acids long. CDR3 residues: CSARDPNWNYNEQFF. CDR3 DNA sequence: TGCAGTGCTAGAGACCCCAACTGGAATTACAATGAGCAGTTCTTC.

This clonotype has a count of ten or more. V usage is TRBV20-1 and J usage is TRBJ2-3; TRBD1 agrees at 9 bases. Trimming cost V 6 bases and J 5 bases; bases outside gene matches: 9. The CDR3 contains 14 residues. Germline CDR1 is DFQATT and CDR2 is SNEGSKA (reference sequence). The CDR3 sequence: CSALGQGRGDTQYF. CDR3 in DNA: TGCAGTGCACTTGGACAGGGGCGAGGAGATACGCAGTATTTT.

The chain carries TRBV11-2 and TRBJ2-1; 9 bases match TRBD2. CDR1 and CDR2 from the germline V gene are SGHAT and FQNNGV. The length of the CDR3 is 17 residues. After removal of 2 bases from V and 0 bases from J, the junction contained 5 bases not matched to a gene. CDR3 region: CASSLRDSGSSYNEQFF. In DNA form, the CDR3 reads TGTGCCAGCAGCTTAAGAGATAGCGGGAGCTCCTACAATGAGCAGTTCTTC.

This clonotype was recorded at least ten times. The chain joins TRBV5-1 to TRBJ1-2; TRBD1 might be the D (5 bases). The CDR3 consists of 16 residues. CDR1 and CDR2 (germline): SGHRS, YFSETQ. V shed 4 bases and J shed 4 bases, with 20 bases lying between them. CDR3 sequence (DNA): TGCGCCAGCAGCAGGGGAGACGGTCCTGAAGGCTATGGCTACACCTTC. This codes for CASSRGDGPEGYGYTF.

This clonotype was picked up many times. The J gene is TRBJ2-4, the V gene TRBV7-3; D is possibly TRBD2 (6 bases). The CDR3 has 15 amino acids. The germline gives CDR1 SGHTA, CDR2 FQGTGA. The V end was cut by 1 base, the J end by 6 bases, with 13 bases between. CDR3 loop: CASSLRGGLTNIQYF. DNA of the CDR3: TGTGCCAGCAGCTTAAGGGGAGGACTGACAAACATTCAGTACTTC.

This clonotype was picked up many times. The chain has TRBV7-9 and TRBJ2-3; D remains ambiguous. Trimming pared 2 bases from V and 6 bases from J, leaving 9 bases between. Germline CDR1 SEHNR, CDR2 FQNEAQ (reference sequence). The CDR3 covers 13 residues. CDR3 in DNA: TGTGCCAGCAGCTTACGGCAAGGGGATACGCAGTATTTT. It encodes CASSLRQGDTQYF.

The DNA for the CDR3 is TGCAGTGCTAGTGATTCGGCTGCACAGTTCTTC. As protein: CSASDSAAQFF. The V call is TRBV20-1, the J call TRBJ2-1; D uncertain. CDR3 length: 11 amino acids. CDR1 DFQATT and CDR2 SNEGSKA come from the germline V gene (reference sequence). The V end was cut by 3 bases, the J end by 13 bases, with 13 bases between.

This clonotype has only a few counts. V and J are TRBV2 and TRBJ2-5, with TRBD1 matching over 8 bases. Germline loops: CDR1 SNHLY, CDR2 FYNNEI. The CDR3 contains 13 residues. V gave up 7 bases and J gave up 2 bases; unmatched junction bases: 3. The CDR3, as DNA: TGTGCCAGCAAAGGACAGGGACAAGAGACCCAGTACTTC. Translated: CASKGQGQETQYF.

V and J are TRBV20-1 and TRBJ1-2; 7 bases are shared with TRBD1. Germline V gives CDR1 DFQATT, CDR2 SNEGSKA (reference sequence). The CDR3 spans 12 residues. The V segment lost 5 bases and the J segment 10 bases; nucleotides outside the gene matches: 10. The CDR3 region is CSASPTGVDYTF. The CDR3 region has the DNA TGCAGTGCTTCTCCTACAGGGGTTGACTACACCTTC.

This clonotype occurred many times. The chain combines TRBV20-1 with TRBJ2-1; 11 bases are a match to TRBD2. This CDR3 region has 15 residues. Germline V lookup: CDR1 DFQATT, CDR2 SNEGSKA (reference sequence). The ends lost 2 bases at V and 4 bases at J; junction bases unmatched: 4. The CDR3 region is CSARRRLAGYNEQFF. For the CDR3, the DNA is TGCAGTGCTAGACGGCGACTAGCGGGATACAATGAGCAGTTCTTC.

There are many counts of this clonotype. This chain links TRBV28 with TRBJ2-7, with D perhaps assigned TRBD1 or TRBD2 (5 bases each). Germline V gives CDR1 MDHEN, CDR2 SYDVKM. Trimming removed 4 bases from V and 0 bases from J, with 16 bases in between. The CDR3 contains 16 residues. CDR3: CASSSMGDGSSYEQYF. The CDR3 DNA reads as TGTGCCAGCAGTTCAATGGGGGACGGTAGCTCCTACGAGCAGTACTTC.

This clonotype was seen more than once but under ten times. The CDR3 is CASRALDDLYGYTF. DNA for the CDR3: TGTGCCAGCAGGGCTCTGGACGACCTCTATGGCTACACCTTC. The chain couples TRBV6-1 to TRBJ1-2; D gene unclear. The V and J ends lost 6 bases and 4 bases respectively, with 15 bases between them. Germline-derived CDR1 and CDR2 are MNHNS and SASEGT. The CDR3 totals 14 residues.

This clonotype was seen only once. It may be a read error: a sequence one base away is much more abundant. Since no conserved phenylalanine or tryptophan closes the CDR3, a read error is the likely cause. V gene TRBV25-1 combines with J gene TRBJ2-5; TRBD2 might be the D (5 bases). The CDR3 length is 13 residues. V shed 7 bases and J shed 4 bases, with 13 bases lying between them. Germline-derived CDR1 and CDR2 are MGHDK and SYGVNS. CDR3 nucleotides: TGTGCCAGCAACTCGAGGGCGGCAGAGACCCAGTACTCC. Encoded protein: CASNSRAAETQYS.

This clonotype occurred many times. The rearrangement uses TRBV5-1 and TRBJ1-2; no firm D call. Germline CDR1 and CDR2: SGHRS and YFSETQ. Deletions cut 4 bases from V and 2 bases from J, with 9 bases between. This CDR3 has 13 residues. Here the CDR3 DNA reads TGCGCCAGCAGCCTGAAGAAAAACTATGGCTACACCTTC. The encoded protein is CASSLKKNYGYTF.

This clonotype turned up a few times. The chain links TRBV29-1 to TRBJ1-2, with 7 positions matching TRBD1. Germline CDR1 reads SQVTM; CDR2 reads ANQGSEA. With 6 bases clipped from V and 4 bases from J, the junction kept 8 bases outside the gene matches. This CDR3 has 13 amino acids. The CDR3 here is CSVTTGTGYGYTF. CDR3 nucleotide sequence: TGCAGCGTGACGACAGGGACTGGCTATGGCTACACCTTC.

This clonotype was counted ten times or more. The chain is built from TRBV5-1 and TRBJ1-2; 7 positions match TRBD1. The CDR3 is 16 residues long. V gave up 4 bases and J gave up 4 bases; unmatched junction bases: 13. Germline CDR1 and CDR2: SGHRS and YFSETQ. The CDR3 reads CASSDAPGTDLYGYTF. The CDR3 DNA reads TGCGCCAGCAGCGACGCCCCCGGGACAGACCTCTATGGCTACACCTTC.

In this sample, this clonotype turned up a few times. The chain recombines TRBV27 with TRBJ2-1, with TRBD2 matching 9 bases. This CDR3 has 16 residues. CDR1 is MNHEY, CDR2 SMNVEV, per germline (reference sequence). The trim removed 5 bases at V and 0 bases at J, leaving 5 bases unmatched. DNA for the CDR3: TGTGCCAGCAGTCTCCTAGCGGGGAGCTCCTACAATGAGCAGTTCTTC. This gives the protein CASSLLAGSSYNEQFF.

This clonotype has a count of ten or more. This chain connects TRBV24-1 to TRBJ2-4; 7 positions match TRBD2. The germline V gene encodes CDR1 KGHDR and CDR2 SFDVKD. Losses at the gene ends were 3 bases for V and 1 base for J; bases not matched to a gene: 5. The CDR3 is 16 residues long. The CDR3 loop reads CATSDPRGEAKNIQYF. DNA for the CDR3: TGTGCCACCAGTGATCCCCGGGGGGAGGCCAAAAACATTCAGTACTTC.